The 30 T cell receptor beta chains reported below all come from one sample, sequenced in a study of cytomegalovirus exposure and HLA in healthy donors. Some clones are missing from TCRdb's copy, which holds only in-frame ones; the method was immunoSEQ multiplex PCR. Of about 78,000 clones listed, 90% to 96% were seen once; the top ten hold 1.5% to 2%. The sequenced sample consisted of PBMCs. Receptor source: a man between 18 and 35 years old in good health and CMV-seropositive.

The rearrangement joins TRBV28 to TRBJ2-2, with D perhaps TRBD2 (6 bases). CDR1 and CDR2 from the germline V gene are MDHEN and SYDVKM. The V end lost 4 bases, the J end lost 7 bases, and 16 bases lay between the germline ends. The CDR3 sequence is 15 residues long. DNA for the CDR3: TGTGCCAGCAGTTCCTCGTGGAGGGCAGTCGGGGAGCTGTTTTTT. It yields the protein CASSSSWRAVGELFF.

This chain links TRBV5-1 with TRBJ2-1; 11 bases are a match to TRBD1. CDR1 is SGHRS and CDR2 is YFSETQ in the germline V gene. CDR3 size: 14 residues. V lost 7 bases to trimming and J lost 6 bases; unmatched junction nucleotides: 6. The CDR3 loop reads CASSGTGGPNEQFF. The CDR3 DNA reads as TGCGCCAGCTCCGGGACAGGGGGTCCCAATGAGCAGTTCTTC.

The chain is built from TRBV10-2 and TRBJ2-7, with D possibly being TRBD2 (6 bases). The CDR3 contains 12 residues. Germline CDR1 and CDR2: WSHSY and SAAADI. V lost 3 bases and J lost 5, with 8 bases in between. For the CDR3, the DNA is TGCGCCAGCAGTGAAGGAGGGCACGAGCAGTACTTC. As protein: CASSEGGHEQYF.

The chain carries TRBV10-3 and TRBJ1-4; 8 nucleotides match TRBD1. The CDR3 contains 15 residues. The trim removed 8 bases at V and 5 bases at J, leaving 10 bases unmatched. Germline lookup yields CDR1 ENHRY and CDR2 SYGVKD. CDR3 residues: CAISAAGTGNEKLFF. CDR3 sequence (DNA): TGTGCCATCTCCGCTGCGGGGACAGGAAATGAAAAACTGTTTTTT.

V usage is TRBV10-3 and J usage is TRBJ2-1, with a possible D match to TRBD2 (6 bases). Germline assignment: CDR1 ENHRY and CDR2 SYGVKD. Trimming removed 0 bases at V and 4 bases at J, with 10 bases between. The CDR3 length is 15 residues. The CDR3 DNA reads as TGTGCCATCAGTGAGTCTAGCGGCAAATACAATGAGCAGTTCTTC. This translates into CAISESSGKYNEQFF.

The genes are TRBV6-5 and TRBJ2-7; maybe TRBD2 (6 bases). Trimming left V 8 bases short and J 3 bases short, with 17 bases between. CDR3 length: 14 amino acids. CDR1 is MNHEY and CDR2 is SVGAGI in the germline V gene. The CDR3 region is CASSYGGGSYEQYF. In nucleotides, the CDR3 is TGTGCCAGCTCTTACGGGGGAGGAAGCTACGAGCAGTACTTC.

The chain combines TRBV6-5 with TRBJ2-1; 7 positions match TRBD2. CDR1 is MNHEY, CDR2 SVGAGI, per germline. V trimming: 3 bases; J trimming: 9 bases; junction bases outside the gene matches: 8. The length of the CDR3 is 14 residues. Written as DNA, the CDR3 is TGTGCCAGCAGTTATAGGCCGGGGGGAGGTGAGCAGTTCTTC. It specifies CASSYRPGGGEQFF.

The genes are TRBV5-1 and TRBJ2-3; D perhaps matches TRBD1 (6 bases). This CDR3 has 16 residues. Trimming took 1 base from V and 3 from J, leaving 15 bases between them. Per the germline V gene, CDR1 is SGHRS and CDR2 is YFSETQ. DNA of the CDR3: TGCGCCAGCAGCTTGAGGGACAACCGCCGGACAGATACGCAGTATTTT. This sequence encodes CASSLRDNRRTDTQYF. The variable domain in full, completed from reference TRBV5-1 and TRBJ2-3, reads KAGVTQTPRYLIKTRGQQVTLSCSPISGHRSVSWYQQTPGQGLQFLFEYFSETQRNKGNFPGRFSGRQFSNSRSEMNVSTLELGDSALYLCASSLRDNRRTDTQYFGPGTRLTVL.

V usage is TRBV6-4 and J usage is TRBJ1-2; weak D call: TRBD1 (5 bases). Germline V gene lookup returns CDR1 MRHNA and CDR2 SNTAGT. V lost 9 bases to trimming and J lost 4 bases, with 12 bases between them. This CDR3 contains 12 residues. CDR3 in amino acids: CARLRVGYGYTF. Here the CDR3 DNA reads TGTGCCAGACTCAGGGTCGGCTATGGCTACACCTTC.

The chain is built from TRBV7-2 and TRBJ1-1, with 10 positions matching TRBD1. The length of the CDR3 is 15 residues. V shed 4 bases, J shed 5 bases, and the junction held 7 bases outside the gene matches. Germline values: CDR1 SGHTA, CDR2 FQGNSA. CDR3 residues: CASSSTGGGGTEAFF. CDR3 bases: TGTGCCAGCAGCTCGACAGGGGGCGGTGGAACTGAAGCTTTCTTT.

This sequence joins TRBV5-6 and TRBJ2-5; unclear D gene. Germline V CDR1 and CDR2: SGHDT, YYEEEE. CDR3 length: 12 residues. Trimming cost V 2 bases and J 5 bases, with 7 bases left between them. For the CDR3, the DNA is TGTGCCAGCAGCTTTGCGGCGGAGACCCAGTACTTC. Its translation: CASSFAAETQYF.

The chain couples TRBV10-3 to TRBJ2-7, with 8 bases that match TRBD1. This CDR3 contains 14 residues. CDR1 and CDR2 (germline): ENHRY, SYGVKD. V lost 10 bases and J lost 2; bases outside the gene matches: 10. The CDR3 reads CASSPGGETYEQYF. In DNA, the CDR3 is TGTGCCAGCTCCCCAGGGGGCGAAACCTACGAGCAGTACTTC.

The chain joins TRBV29-1 to TRBJ1-1; D call uncertain. Trimming pared 4 bases from V and 1 base from J, leaving 13 bases between. The CDR3 sequence is 14 residues long. The V gene's germline CDR1 is SQVTM and CDR2 ANQGSEA. The CDR3 nucleotides read TGCAGCGTTGCGTCTATATTGAGGAACACTGAAGCTTTCTTT. Translated, it gives CSVASILRNTEAFF.

This chain uses TRBV2 with TRBJ2-1, with D hard to call. The CDR3 is 11 amino acids. Germline V lookup: CDR1 SNHLY, CDR2 FYNNEI. V lost 6 bases, J lost 6 bases, and 6 bases lay in between. The CDR3 here is CASRLTNEQFF. CDR3 sequence (DNA): TGTGCCAGCAGACTAACCAATGAGCAGTTCTTC.

The chain employs TRBV5-5 and TRBJ1-5; a weak D match, TRBD1 (5 bases). Germline assignment: CDR1 SGHKS and CDR2 YYEKEE (reference sequence). This CDR3 is 14 amino acids long. V was clipped by 0 bases and J by 3 bases, with 7 bases between them. CDR3 in DNA: TGTGCCAGCAGCTTGGGACAGCTCAATCAGCCCCAGCATTTT. It specifies CASSLGQLNQPQHF.

The chain couples TRBV18 to TRBJ1-1; 9 bases agree with TRBD1. This CDR3 contains 16 residues. CDR1 is KGHSH and CDR2 is LQKENI in the germline V gene. The V and J ends lost 2 bases and 0 bases, in that order; junction bases with no gene match: 4. The CDR3: CASSPARDRVNTEAFF. CDR3 nucleotides: TGTGCCAGCTCACCAGCCCGGGACAGGGTGAACACTGAAGCTTTCTTT.

This sequence joins TRBV28 and TRBJ2-7; D gene ambiguous. This CDR3 is built from 12 residues. Germline assignment: CDR1 MDHEN and CDR2 SYDVKM. The ends were cut back, 5 bases at V and 3 bases at J, with 8 bases in the middle. The CDR3 loop reads CASSPFGYEQYF. The CDR3 nucleotides are TGTGCCAGCAGTCCCTTCGGCTACGAGCAGTACTTC.

CDR3 region: CASSLEGTGFRPQHF. The CDR3 nucleotides are TGTGCCAGCAGCTTAGAAGGGACAGGCTTCAGGCCCCAGCATTTT. The chain employs TRBV7-8 and TRBJ1-5, with 8 nucleotides matching TRBD1. The CDR3 has 15 residues. V lost 1 base, J lost 9 bases, and 8 bases stayed unmatched. Germline V gene sequence: CDR1 SGHVS, CDR2 FQNEAQ.

The V and J genes are TRBV6-4 and TRBJ1-2; D is possibly TRBD1 (5 bases). Germline V gives CDR1 MRHNA, CDR2 SNTAGT. CDR3 size: 11 residues. The germline V and J ends were trimmed by 2 bases and 8 bases, with 6 bases remaining between them. CDR3 sequence: CASSDGGGYTF. CDR3 in DNA: TGTGCCAGCAGTGACGGGGGGGGCTACACCTTC.

V is TRBV9 and J is TRBJ1-3; no clear D. In germline, CDR1 is SGDLS, CDR2 YYNGEE. Trimming took off 0 bases at V and 0 bases at J, with 16 bases between the two ends. This CDR3 spans 18 amino acids. DNA for the CDR3: TGTGCCAGCAGCGTAGCAACTTTCGGGAGTTTCTCTGGAAACACCATATATTTT. Encoded protein: CASSVATFGSFSGNTIYF.

CDR3 nucleotide sequence: TGCGCCAGCAGCTCGGGACAGCGAATAAGTATTACAGCCTATGGACCGGGCGAGCAGTACTTC. Amino acids: CASSSGQRISITAYGPGEQYF. The chain carries TRBV5-1 and TRBJ2-7, with TRBD1 matching 7 bases. Germline CDR1 SGHRS, CDR2 YFSETQ. J gave up 6 bases and V 3 bases, and 30 bases lay outside the gene matches. The CDR3 loop spans 21 amino acids. The whole variable domain, remainder taken from reference TRBV5-1 and TRBJ2-7, is KAGVTQTPRYLIKTRGQQVTLSCSPISGHRSVSWYQQTPGQGLQFLFEYFSETQRNKGNFPGRFSGRQFSNSRSEMNVSTLELGDSALYLCASSSGQRISITAYGPGEQYFGPGTRLTVT.

V usage is TRBV28 and J usage is TRBJ2-7, with 10 nucleotides matching TRBD2. V gave up 1 base and J gave up 4 bases; unmatched junction bases: 4. Germline V CDR1 and CDR2: MDHEN, SYDVKM. The CDR3 has 15 amino acids. CDR3 sequence (DNA): TGTGCCAGCAGTTTATTCCTAGCGGGGGATTACGAGCAGTACTTC. This codes for CASSLFLAGDYEQYF. Looking up the rest from reference TRBV28 and TRBJ2-7 gives the full variable domain: DVKVTQSSRYLVKRTGEKVFLECVQDMDHENMFWYRQDPGLGLRLIYFSYDVKMKEKGDIPEGYSVSREKKERFSLILESASTNQTSMYLCASSLFLAGDYEQYFGPGTRLTVT.

CDR3 residues: CASSQVSSVNRVREQYF. CDR3 sequence (DNA): TGTGCCAGCAGCCAAGTGTCTTCGGTCAACAGGGTGCGCGAGCAGTACTTC. The chain recombines TRBV14 with TRBJ2-7, with D maybe TRBD1 (6 bases). CDR3 length: 17 residues. The V end lost 1 base, the J end lost 6 bases, and 22 bases lay between the germline ends. Germline V gene data show CDR1 as SGHDN and CDR2 as FVKESK.

V is TRBV19 and J is TRBJ2-7; tentatively, D is TRBD2 (5 bases). CDR3 length: 14 amino acids. V lost 2 bases and J 6 bases, leaving 14 bases between the germline ends. Germline CDR1 and CDR2: LNHDA and SQIVND (reference sequence). In DNA, the CDR3 is TGTGCCAGTAGTATACGGCAGAAAGGGAGCGAGCAGTACTTC. Its protein product is CASSIRQKGSEQYF.

V is TRBV6-1 and J is TRBJ2-7; 8 positions agree with TRBD2. The germline CDR1 and CDR2 sequences are MNHNS and SASEGT. After removal of 2 bases from V and 4 bases from J, the junction contained 7 bases not matched to a gene. This CDR3 is 15 amino acids long. For the CDR3, the DNA is TGTGCCAGCAGTGAATGGCTAGCGGGCACTTACGAGCAGTACTTC. Translating gives CASSEWLAGTYEQYF.

The gene calls are TRBV5-5 and TRBJ1-1; no firm D call. Trimming pared 1 base from V and 0 bases from J, leaving 4 bases between. This CDR3 contains 13 residues. Germline CDR1 and CDR2: SGHKS and YYEKEE (reference sequence). The CDR3: CASSLSLNTEAFF. CDR3 nucleotides: TGTGCCAGCAGCTTGTCGTTGAACACTGAAGCTTTCTTT. Complete variable domain (other parts from reference TRBV5-5 and TRBJ1-1): DAGVTQSPTHLIKTRGQQVTLRCSPISGHKSVSWYQQVLGQGPQFIFQYYEKEERGRGNFPDRFSARQFPNYSSELNVNALLLGDSALYLCASSLSLNTEAFFGQGTRLTVV.

The chain joins TRBV29-1 to TRBJ2-2; no reliable D call. V gave up 6 bases and J gave up 5 bases, with 10 bases separating them. CDR1 is SQVTM and CDR2 is ANQGSEA in the germline V gene. CDR3 length equals 12 residues. The chain's CDR3 is CSVGAHTGELFF. DNA of the CDR3: TGCAGCGTGGGCGCGCATACCGGGGAGCTGTTTTTT.

This clone occurred a few times. The chain employs TRBV28 and TRBJ1-2; D is unclear. Germline CDR1 and CDR2: MDHEN and SYDVKM. The CDR3 runs to 12 residues. V lost 0 bases to trimming and J lost 8 bases, with 7 bases between them. The CDR3 loop reads CASSLWGSGYTF. In nucleotides, the CDR3 is TGTGCCAGCAGTTTATGGGGGAGCGGCTACACCTTC.

J is TRBJ1-5 and V is TRBV28; perhaps TRBD1 as D (6 bases). Germline CDR1 reads MDHEN; CDR2 reads SYDVKM. V was pared by 5 bases and J by 4 bases, with 18 bases between. CDR3 length equals 16 residues. CDR3 sequence reads: CASSPLSRGANQPQHF. Written as DNA, the CDR3 is TGTGCCAGCAGTCCCCTATCCAGGGGAGCGAATCAGCCCCAGCATTTT.

V usage is TRBV6-4 and J usage is TRBJ2-6, with D perhaps TRBD1 (7 bases). This CDR3 spans 16 amino acids. Germline V gene data show CDR1 as MRHNA and CDR2 as SNTAGT. Trimming removed 5 bases at V and 2 bases at J, with 13 bases between. CDR3 nucleotide sequence: TGTGCCAGCAGTCGACAGGGAGGCGCTGGGGCCAACGTCCTGACTTTC. Amino acids: CASSRQGGAGANVLTF.